The T cell receptor (beta chain) described here comes from a study of early T cells in non-severe SARS-CoV-2 infection. Study summary: Chains were not paired, and sequencing was done on bulk RNA from unsorted whole blood.

Each single cDNA molecule received a unique molecular identifier. Each CDR3 protein is one row after TCRdb ran MiXCR on the 5' RACE reads. This table has just over 80,000 distinct CDR3 sequences, around 15% appearing once. Unmatched junction bases numbered 11, after V lost 4 bases and J lost 5 bases. This CDR3 contains 15 residues. The germline V gene has CDR1 SGHRS and CDR2 YFSETQ. Study-level findings and limits: Matching with VDJdb favored anti-spike CD8 responses (missing private and CD4 specificities).

This clonotype has a count of ten or more. The antigen remains undetermined. The TCR comes from an adult who was a healthcare worker with PCR-confirmed SARS-CoV-2 infection or an uninfected control (not recorded which). The sequencing input was whole blood. The chain joins TRBV5-1 to TRBJ1-1; 7 bases are shared with TRBD1. The CDR3 DNA reads TGCGCCAGCAGCCCCCAAGGCAGGGGGGAGACTGAAGCTTTCTTT. This sequence encodes CASSPQGRGETEAFF.